This T cell receptor (beta chain) was obtained from a study of Ad26.COV2.S vaccination and SARS-CoV-2 variants. Treatment described: 15 to 20 received Ad26.COV2.S at low or high dose, single or two shots; roughly five received placebo; per-sample allocation not given. The samples date from day 63 after the first vaccine or placebo injection. The V segment lost 6 bases and the J segment 4 bases; nucleotides outside the gene matches: 9. CDR1 MDHEN and CDR2 SYDVKM come from the germline V gene. This CDR3 is built from 15 residues. Here immunoSEQ multiplex PCR was the method, and the copy in TCRdb shows in-frame clones only, minus some. The top ten clones hold 3.6% of a sample with around 450,000 clones, around 87% of them seen once.

The chain recombines TRBV28 with TRBJ2-1; 7 positions agree with TRBD1. This specimen was peripheral blood, taken in a trial of Ad26.COV2.S vaccine versus placebo. The clonotype originates from a person aged 18-65 years who received the Ad26.COV2.S COVID-19 vaccine or a placebo. The CDR3 region is CASRKTGQKYNEQFF. The CDR3 DNA reads TGTGCCAGCAGGAAAACGGGACAGAAATACAATGAGCAGTTCTTC.